The following is a T cell receptor beta chain sequence with its context. The junction had 7 bases not matched to a gene; V was cut back by 6 bases and J by 9 bases. The CDR3 has 13 residues. From germline, CDR1 is SGHVS and CDR2 FQNEAQ. Some clones are missing from TCRdb's copy, which holds only in-frame ones; the method was immunoSEQ multiplex PCR. The sample has over 80,000 clones, about 83% seen once. This sample stems from a study of ipilimumab plus nivolumab after autologous stem cell transplantation. Study context: Typical patient got 5 or 6 ipilimumab doses and about eight nivolumab doses (median). Both relapsed and primary refractory DLBCL were included.

Ipilimumab, 1 mg/kg, started 14 to 28 days after autologous transplant. This clonotype originated in a male donor with diffuse large B-cell lymphoma. This chain links TRBV7-8 with TRBJ2-1, with TRBD1 identical over 8 bases. Sequencing used PBMCs, obtained in a trial of ipilimumab plus nivolumab as post-transplant consolidation. CDR3 residues: CASSWATGVEQFF. The CDR3 DNA is TGTGCCAGCAGTTGGGCGACAGGGGTTGAGCAGTTCTTC.